This is a list of T cell receptor beta chains from one sample in a study of cytomegalovirus exposure and HLA in healthy donors. The data were produced by immunoSEQ multiplex PCR, yet TCRdb's version contains in-frame clones alone and is incomplete. This sample has some 120,000 clones, with over 70% found just once. Input material: PBMCs. The receptors were sampled from a woman aged 18-30 years in good health and CMV-seronegative. The CDR3 runs from the conserved cysteine through the conserved F or W. Fields, in order: clone size, V gene, J gene, CDR3 length, D gene, CDR3 protein, CDR3 DNA. D genes are given only for firm matches. For some rows the clone size is stated as once, few or many, or as a class when expanded; others skip it.

NA	TRBV27	TRBJ1-6	16	NA	CASSFSTVAYNSPLHF	TGTGCCAGCAGTTTCTCGACAGTCGCCTATAATTCACCCCTCCACTTT
once	TRBV5-1	TRBJ2-7	11	NA	CASSFRDEQYF	TGCGCCAGCAGCTTTCGGGACGAGCAGTACTTC
NA	TRBV7-9	TRBJ2-7	16	NA	CASSPPSGEGTYEQYF	TGTGCCAGCAGCCCGCCCTCCGGGGAAGGAACGTACGAGCAGTACTTC
NA	TRBV28	TRBJ1-1	13	TRBD1	CASSFRGRTEAFF	TGTGCCAGCAGTTTCAGGGGGCGGACTGAAGCTTTCTTT
few	TRBV2	TRBJ2-3	15	NA	CASSERQPNWNTQYF	TGTGCCAGCAGTGAGAGGCAGCCTAACTGGAATACGCAGTATTTT
NA	TRBV28	TRBJ1-1	15	NA	CASSLLSGRGTEAFF	TGTGCCAGCAGTTTATTATCGGGTAGAGGAACTGAAGCTTTCTTT
once	TRBV5-6	TRBJ2-4	15	NA	CASSWGGTSKNIQYF	TGTGCCAGCAGCTGGGGCGGGACTTCCAAAAACATTCAGTACTTC
NA	TRBV5-1	TRBJ2-1	15	TRBD2	CASSVGGVIHNEQFF	TGCGCCAGCAGCGTTGGGGGGGTGATCCACAATGAGCAGTTCTTC
NA	TRBV27	TRBJ1-1	13	NA	CASSLGANTEAFF	TGTGCCAGCAGTTTAGGGGCGAACACTGAAGCTTTCTTT
NA	TRBV19	TRBJ2-7	14	NA	CASSSGVGGYEQYF	TGTGCCAGTAGTAGCGGTGTAGGGGGTTACGAGCAGTACTTC
NA	TRBV28	TRBJ1-2	14	NA	CATNKDSPNYGYTF	TGTGCCACCAATAAGGACAGCCCTAACTATGGCTACACCTTC
NA	TRBV5-1	TRBJ2-7	16	TRBD2	CASSNTGSGGTYEQYF	TGCGCCAGCAGCAATACCGGGTCGGGGGGAACCTACGAGCAGTACTTC
NA	TRBV30	TRBJ1-5	15	NA	CAWSVSGHPNQPQHF	TGTGCCTGGAGTGTATCTGGGCACCCCAATCAGCCCCAGCATTTT
NA	TRBV7-9	TRBJ1-2	16	TRBD1	CASSSRVGTEYYGYTF	TGTGCCAGCAGCTCACGCGTGGGGACAGAGTACTATGGCTACACCTTC
NA	TRBV20-1	TRBJ2-3	10	NA	CSAVTDTQYF	TGCAGTGCCGTCACAGATACGCAGTATTTT
few	TRBV5-4	TRBJ2-3	18	NA	CASSLSALRNFRGGTQYF	TGTGCCAGCAGCTTGTCCGCCTTGAGGAACTTCAGAGGGGGTACGCAGTATTTT
few	TRBV10-3	TRBJ1-3	15	TRBD1	CAISDGQGAGNTIYF	TGTGCCATCAGTGACGGACAGGGTGCTGGAAACACCATATATTTT
few	TRBV6-5	TRBJ2-3	15	NA	CASSFWGAGADTQYF	TGTGCCAGCAGTTTTTGGGGGGCGGGGGCAGATACGCAGTATTTT
once	TRBV5-1	TRBJ2-5	20	TRBD2	CASSLASLAGGRLGQETQYF	TGCGCCAGCAGCTTGGCCAGTCTAGCGGGGGGGCGATTGGGTCAAGAGACCCAGTACTTC
NA	TRBV9	TRBJ1-4	15	TRBD1	CASSATGTGNEKLFF	TGTGCCAGCAGCGCGACCGGGACAGGAAATGAAAAACTGTTTTTT
once	TRBV5-8	TRBJ1-5	17	NA	CASSLAGGGVGNQPQHF	TGTGCCAGCAGCTTGGCCGGAGGAGGGGTAGGAAATCAGCCCCAGCATTTT
NA	TRBV4-2	TRBJ2-3	15	NA	CASSQGGAASDTQYF	TGTGCCAGCAGCCAAGGGGGAGCGGCCTCAGATACGCAGTATTTT
NA	TRBV28	TRBJ1-5	14	NA	CASSPGTRNQPQHF	TGTGCCAGCAGCCCGGGGACACGCAATCAGCCCCAGCATTTT
NA	TRBV9	TRBJ1-1	19	NA	CASSVLPRGTGNLNTEAFF	TGTGCCAGCAGCGTCCTCCCAAGAGGAACAGGCAATTTGAACACTGAAGCTTTCTTT
once	TRBV15	TRBJ2-1	15	NA	CATSITSGSYNEQFF	TGTGCCACCAGCATCACAAGCGGTTCCTACAATGAGCAGTTCTTC
few	TRBV19	TRBJ2-5	15	TRBD1	CASSQGQGALETQYF	TGTGCCAGTAGTCAGGGGCAGGGGGCATTAGAGACCCAGTACTTC
NA	TRBV4-1	TRBJ2-1	18	TRBD2	CASSQVGTSGGAVLRQFF	TGCGCCAGCAGCCAAGTTGGGACTAGCGGGGGGGCAGTTCTTAGGCAGTTCTTC
once	TRBV11-3	TRBJ2-3	13	NA	CASSLDLTDTQYF	TGTGCCAGCAGCTTAGATCTTACAGATACGCAGTATTTT
NA	TRBV6-1	TRBJ2-3	15	TRBD1	CASSNRDRGTDTQYF	TGTGCCAGCAGTAACCGGGACAGGGGCACAGATACGCAGTATTTT
NA	TRBV6-4	TRBJ2-7	14	NA	CASSAIGQSGEQYF	TGTGCCAGCAGTGCCATCGGACAGTCAGGAGAGCAGTACTTC
few	TRBV7-2	TRBJ2-7	13	NA	CASSLSRQYEQYF	TGTGCCAGCAGCTTAAGTAGACAATACGAGCAGTACTTC
NA	TRBV5-1	TRBJ2-7	14	TRBD1	CASSYGQGPYEQYF	TGCGCCAGCAGCTACGGACAGGGCCCCTACGAGCAGTACTTC
few	TRBV7-2	TRBJ1-2	15	NA	CASSLAGQGFYGYTF	TGTGCCAGCAGCTTAGCTGGGCAGGGCTTCTATGGCTACACCTTC
once	TRBV5-4	TRBJ2-1	13	TRBD2	CASSSGGWDEQFF	TGTGCCAGCAGCTCGGGGGGGTGGGATGAGCAGTTCTTC
NA	TRBV5-1	TRBJ2-1	14	TRBD2	CASCESGGVDEQFF	TGCGCCAGCTGCGAGAGCGGGGGGGTGGATGAGCAGTTCTTC
NA	TRBV7-9	TRBJ1-2	16	TRBD1	CASSRTGGSLNYGYTF	TGTGCCAGCAGCAGAACAGGGGGCTCCCTCAACTATGGCTACACCTTC
few	TRBV7-9	TRBJ1-6	14	NA	CASSFNGRGSPLHF	TGTGCCAGCAGCTTTAATGGTAGAGGTTCACCCCTCCACTTT
NA	TRBV5-6	TRBJ1-2	13	TRBD1	CASSLDRAFGYTF	TGTGCCAGCAGCTTAGACAGGGCGTTCGGCTACACCTTC
NA	TRBV30	TRBJ2-7	15	TRBD2	CAWNPAGGRLGEQYF	TGTGCCTGGAACCCGGCGGGGGGGAGATTGGGGGAGCAGTACTTC
once	TRBV5-4	TRBJ1-2	13	NA	CASSETGNYGYTF	TGTGCCAGCAGCGAAACAGGGAACTATGGCTACACCTTC